Listed here are 27 T cell receptor beta chains from one sample, sequenced in a study of monozygotic twins with inflammatory bowel disease. No DNA is given; TCRdb re-called the 5' RACE reads and lists each CDR3 protein once. Recorded for this sample: over 350,000 distinct CDR3 sequences. Sequencing was carried out using blood. These receptors originate from a human donor with ulcerative colitis or Crohn's disease, or a healthy co-twin of an affected twin (not recorded which).

This sequence joins TRBV4-1 and TRBJ2-5; TCRdb lists TRBD1, though no DNA is available to test this call. Germline CDR1 MGHRA, CDR2 YSYEKL. The CDR3 has 13 amino acids. CDR3 in amino acids: CASSETGKETQYF.

V is TRBV9 and J is TRBJ2-1; TCRdb returns TRBD2, unconfirmable since there is no DNA. The CDR3 extends over 19 amino acids. Looked up from germline, CDR1 is SGDLS and CDR2 is YYNGEE. The CDR3 sequence: CASSVMISGLQGSYNEQFF.

The V gene is TRBV12-5, the J gene TRBJ2-5; TCRdb proposes TRBD1, but this gene call is untestable without DNA. The CDR3 contains 14 residues. From germline, CDR1 is LGHNT and CDR2 FRNRAP. The CDR3 loop reads CASGKGDSQETQYF.

The chain joins TRBV6-1 to TRBJ2-1. The length of the CDR3 is 15 residues. From germline, CDR1 is MNHNS and CDR2 SASEGT. The CDR3 protein is CASSRVVSSYNEQLF.

This sequence joins TRBV20-1 and TRBJ2-3. There are 15 residues in the CDR3. The germline gives CDR1 DFQATT, CDR2 SNEGSKA (reference sequence). CDR3: CSARDPSGSTDTQYF.

The chain combines TRBV11-1 with TRBJ1-1; the TCRdb call, TRBD1, lacks DNA for checking. Germline CDR1 is SGHAT and CDR2 is FQDESV (reference sequence). The CDR3 spans 20 residues. The CDR3 loop reads CASSFPTYREVGYMNTEAFF. Using reference TRBV11-1 and TRBJ1-1 for the parts outside the CDR3, the full variable domain is EAEVAQSPRYKITEKSQAVAFWCDPISGHATLYWYRQILGQGPELLVQFQDESVVDDSQLPKDRFSAERLKGVDSTLKIQPAELGDSAMYLCASSFPTYREVGYMNTEAFFGQGTRLTVV.

The chain joins TRBV7-6 to TRBJ2-6; TCRdb indicates TRBD1, and absent DNA this call remains unverified. Per germline, CDR1 SGHVS and CDR2 FNYEAQ. CDR3 length: 15 residues. CDR3 amino acids: CASSLTRTGANVLTF.

The V call is TRBV7-8, the J call TRBJ1-5; the D call from TCRdb, TRBD1, cannot be confirmed without DNA. There are 15 residues in the CDR3. The V gene's germline CDR1 is SGHVS and CDR2 FQNEAQ. Here the CDR3 reads CASSLDDRAFQPQHF.

The chain has TRBV4-3 and TRBJ2-4; TCRdb selects TRBD1, and the lack of DNA leaves this call unchecked. Germline values: CDR1 LGHNA, CDR2 YSLEER. The CDR3 length is 15 residues. The CDR3 loop is CASSQGGQGGNIQYF.

The chain combines TRBV5-1 with TRBJ2-7; the TRBD1 assignment by TCRdb is unverifiable without DNA. Germline V lookup: CDR1 SGHRS, CDR2 YFSETQ. The CDR3 loop spans 16 amino acids. CDR3: CASSHYSGAPSYEQYF.

The gene calls are TRBV29-1 and TRBJ2-5; TCRdb gives TRBD2 as the D gene, but with no DNA this cannot be confirmed. The CDR3 consists of 12 residues. Germline V gene lookup returns CDR1 SQVTM and CDR2 ANQGSEA. CDR3 sequence reads: CSVERGGETQYF.

The chain joins TRBV2 to TRBJ2-7; TCRdb designates TRBD1, a call that cannot be tested without DNA. This CDR3 region has 14 residues. Per the germline V gene, CDR1 is SNHLY and CDR2 is FYNNEI. The CDR3 reads CASMRGRASYEQYF. Complete variable domain (other parts from reference TRBV2 and TRBJ2-7): EPEVTQTPSHQVTQMGQEVILRCVPISNHLYFYWYRQILGQKVEFLVSFYNNEISEKSEIFDDQFSVERPDGSNFTLKIRSTKLEDSAMYFCASMRGRASYEQYFGPGTRLTVT.

This sequence joins TRBV7-2 and TRBJ2-3; TCRdb picks TRBD2, but there is no DNA to check that call. Germline V gives CDR1 SGHTA, CDR2 FQGNSA. CDR3 length: 17 amino acids. The CDR3 protein is CASSLRLAGTRGDTQYF.

The chain has TRBV7-2 and TRBJ1-1. This CDR3 contains 15 residues. Germline lookup yields CDR1 SGHTA and CDR2 FQGNSA. CDR3: CASSSRRVADTEAFF.

The chain has TRBV18 and TRBJ2-2; TCRdb gives TRBD1 as the D gene, but with no DNA this cannot be confirmed. This CDR3 region has 16 residues. Germline assignment: CDR1 KGHSH and CDR2 LQKENI. This chain's CDR3 is CASSPLRGSYTGELFF. The full variable domain, its missing parts supplied by reference TRBV18 and TRBJ2-2, is NAGVMQNPRHLVRRRGQEARLRCSPMKGHSHVYWYRQLPEEGLKFMVYLQKENIIDESGMPKERFSAEFPKEGPSILRIQQVVRGDSAAYFCASSPLRGSYTGELFFGEGSRLTVL.

The chain combines TRBV11-2 with TRBJ2-3; TCRdb returns TRBD1, unconfirmable since there is no DNA. The germline CDR1 and CDR2 sequences are SGHAT and FQNNGV. This CDR3 contains 16 residues. CDR3 residues: CASSLELQGYLDTQYF.

This rearrangement joins TRBV6-5 to TRBJ2-7; checking the TCRdb D call of TRBD2 is not possible without DNA. The CDR3 length is 16 residues. Looked up from germline, CDR1 is MNHEY and CDR2 is SVGAGI. CDR3 sequence reads: CASSSLSGGPYYEQYF.

The gene calls are TRBV25-1 and TRBJ2-2; with no DNA, the TCRdb D assignment of TRBD2 cannot be verified. Germline V CDR1 and CDR2: MGHDK, SYGVNS. The CDR3 contains 15 residues. The CDR3 loop reads CASSGLEPAAGELFF.

This chain connects TRBV7-2 to TRBJ2-1. The CDR3 extends over 13 amino acids. The germline gives CDR1 SGHTA, CDR2 FQGNSA. CDR3 region: CASSPAGGWEQFF.

J is TRBJ1-2 and V is TRBV7-2. Germline V gives CDR1 SGHTA, CDR2 FQGNSA. The CDR3 has 12 residues. CDR3 protein: CASSTSNYGYTF.

This chain connects TRBV20-1 to TRBJ2-5. CDR3 length: 15 amino acids. Germline CDR1 is DFQATT and CDR2 is SNEGSKA (reference sequence). This chain's CDR3 is CSARDGHSTQETQYF.

CDR3 sequence reads: CASSLDGEDTQYF. This sequence joins TRBV5-1 and TRBJ2-3. This CDR3 is 13 amino acids long. Germline assignment: CDR1 SGHRS and CDR2 YFSETQ. The complete variable domain, with remaining parts taken from reference TRBV5-1 and TRBJ2-3, reads KAGVTQTPRYLIKTRGQQVTLSCSPISGHRSVSWYQQTPGQGLQFLFEYFSETQRNKGNFPGRFSGRQFSNSRSEMNVSTLELGDSALYLCASSLDGEDTQYFGPGTRLTVL.

V and J are TRBV5-1 and TRBJ2-3; the D call of TRBD2 rests on TCRdb alone, since no DNA is present to check it. The CDR3 is 19 residues long. Germline V gene sequence: CDR1 SGHRS, CDR2 YFSETQ. The CDR3 loop reads CASSLYPLAGGMSTDTQYF.

The chain couples TRBV6-6 to TRBJ2-7; the D call of TRBD2 rests on TCRdb alone, since no DNA is present to check it. This CDR3 is built from 13 residues. Germline-derived CDR1 and CDR2 are MNHNY and SVGAGI (reference sequence). The chain's CDR3 is CASNLGLAYEQYF.

This chain joins TRBV12-3 or TRBV12-4 and TRBJ2-7; TCRdb selects TRBD2, and the lack of DNA leaves this call unchecked. CDR3 length equals 14 residues. The CDR3 protein is CASSYPGSRGEQYF.

This chain connects TRBV7-3 to TRBJ1-2; TCRdb reports TRBD1, a call that lacks DNA to check it against. The CDR3 sequence is 16 residues long. CDR1 and CDR2 from the germline V gene are SGHTA and FQGTGA. The CDR3 region is CASSLGAQESNYGYTF.

The gene calls are TRBV7-9 and TRBJ1-2; TCRdb reports TRBD1, a call that lacks DNA to check it against. The CDR3 contains 14 residues. Germline CDR1 and CDR2: SEHNR and FQNEAQ (reference sequence). The chain's CDR3 is CASSFQGRDYGYTF.